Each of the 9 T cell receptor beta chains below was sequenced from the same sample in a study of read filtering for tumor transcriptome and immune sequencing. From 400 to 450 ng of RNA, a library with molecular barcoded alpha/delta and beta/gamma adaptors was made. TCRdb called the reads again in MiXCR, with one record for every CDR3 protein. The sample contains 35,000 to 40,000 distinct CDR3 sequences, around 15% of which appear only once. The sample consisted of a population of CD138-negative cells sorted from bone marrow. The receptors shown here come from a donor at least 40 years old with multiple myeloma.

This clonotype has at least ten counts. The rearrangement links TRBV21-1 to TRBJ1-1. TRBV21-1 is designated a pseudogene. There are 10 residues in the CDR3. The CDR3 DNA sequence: TGTGCAAGGATGAACACTGAAGCTTTCTTT. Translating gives CARMNTEAFF.

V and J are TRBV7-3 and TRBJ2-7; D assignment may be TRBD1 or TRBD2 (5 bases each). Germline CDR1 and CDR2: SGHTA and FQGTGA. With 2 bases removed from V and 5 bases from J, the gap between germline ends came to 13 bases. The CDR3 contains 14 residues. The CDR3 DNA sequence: TGTGCCAGCAGCTTAGACCGGGACGCGGACGAGCAGTACTTC. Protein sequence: CASSLDRDADEQYF.

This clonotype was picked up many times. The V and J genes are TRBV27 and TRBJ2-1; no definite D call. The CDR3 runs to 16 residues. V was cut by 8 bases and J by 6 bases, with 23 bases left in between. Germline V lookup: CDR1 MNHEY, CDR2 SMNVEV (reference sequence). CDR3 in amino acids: CASCKTLRFAPNEQFF. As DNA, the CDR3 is TGTGCCAGCTGTAAGACGCTCAGGTTTGCCCCCAATGAGCAGTTCTTC.

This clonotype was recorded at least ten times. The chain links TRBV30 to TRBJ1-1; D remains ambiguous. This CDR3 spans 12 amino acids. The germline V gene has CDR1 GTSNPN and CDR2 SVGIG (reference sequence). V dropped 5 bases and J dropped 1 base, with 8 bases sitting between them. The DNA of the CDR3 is TGTGCCTGGGGACGGGAGAACACTGAAGCTTTCTTT. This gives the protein CAWGRENTEAFF.

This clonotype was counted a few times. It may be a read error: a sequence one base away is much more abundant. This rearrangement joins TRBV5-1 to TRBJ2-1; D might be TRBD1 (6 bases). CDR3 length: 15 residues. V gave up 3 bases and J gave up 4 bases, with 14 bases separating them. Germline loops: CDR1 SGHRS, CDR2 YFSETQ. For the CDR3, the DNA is TGCGCCAGCAGCTACGGACAGAGAGGATACAATGAGCAGTTCTTC. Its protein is CASSYGQRGYNEQFF.

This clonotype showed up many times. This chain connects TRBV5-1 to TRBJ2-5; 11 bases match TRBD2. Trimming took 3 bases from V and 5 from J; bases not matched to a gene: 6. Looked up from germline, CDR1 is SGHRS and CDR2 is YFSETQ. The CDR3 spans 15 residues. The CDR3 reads CASSSSSGRRETQYF. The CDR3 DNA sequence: TGCGCCAGCAGCTCTTCTAGCGGGAGGAGGGAGACCCAGTACTTC.

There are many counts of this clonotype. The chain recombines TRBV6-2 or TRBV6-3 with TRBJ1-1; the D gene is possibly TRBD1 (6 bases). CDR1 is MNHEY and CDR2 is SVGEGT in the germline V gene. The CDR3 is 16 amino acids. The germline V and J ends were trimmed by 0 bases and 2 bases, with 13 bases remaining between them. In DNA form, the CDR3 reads TGTGCCAGCAGTTACTCAAAGGGGGGGTCTAACACTGAAGCTTTCTTT. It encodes CASSYSKGGSNTEAFF.

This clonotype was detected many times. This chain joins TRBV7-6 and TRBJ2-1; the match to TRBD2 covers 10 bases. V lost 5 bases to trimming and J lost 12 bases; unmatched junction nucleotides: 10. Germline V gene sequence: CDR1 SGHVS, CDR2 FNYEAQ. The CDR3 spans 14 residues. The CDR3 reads CASSTTRLAGLQFF. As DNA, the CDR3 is TGTGCCAGCAGCACAACCAGACTAGCGGGTTTGCAGTTCTTC.

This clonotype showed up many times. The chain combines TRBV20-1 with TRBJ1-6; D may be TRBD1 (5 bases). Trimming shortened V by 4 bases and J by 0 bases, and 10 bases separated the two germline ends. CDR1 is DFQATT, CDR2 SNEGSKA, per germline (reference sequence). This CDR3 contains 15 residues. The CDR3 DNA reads TGCAGTGCTATTCCAGGGAACTCCTATAATTCACCCCTCCACTTT. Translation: CSAIPGNSYNSPLHF.